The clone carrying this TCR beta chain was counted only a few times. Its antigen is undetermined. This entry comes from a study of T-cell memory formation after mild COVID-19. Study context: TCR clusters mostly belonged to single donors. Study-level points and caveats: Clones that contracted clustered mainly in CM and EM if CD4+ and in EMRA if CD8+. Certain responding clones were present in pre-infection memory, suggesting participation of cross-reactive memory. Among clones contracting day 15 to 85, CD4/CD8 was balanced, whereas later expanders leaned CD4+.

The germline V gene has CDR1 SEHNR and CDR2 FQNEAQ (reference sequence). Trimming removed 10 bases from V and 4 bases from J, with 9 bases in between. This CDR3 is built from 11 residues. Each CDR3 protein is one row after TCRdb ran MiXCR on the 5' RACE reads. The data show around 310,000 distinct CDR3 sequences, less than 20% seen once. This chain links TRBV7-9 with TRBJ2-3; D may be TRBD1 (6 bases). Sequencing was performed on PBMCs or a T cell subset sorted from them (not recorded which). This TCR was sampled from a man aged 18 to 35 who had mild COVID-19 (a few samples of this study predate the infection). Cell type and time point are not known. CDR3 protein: CATGTSDTQYF. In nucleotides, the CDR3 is TGTGCCACCGGGACATCAGATACGCAGTATTTT. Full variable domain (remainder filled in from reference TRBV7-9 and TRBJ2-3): DTGVSQNPRHKITKRGQNVTFRCDPISEHNRLYWYRQTLGQGPEFLTYFQNEAQLEKSRLLSDRFSAERPKGSFSTLEIQRTEQGDSAMYLCATGTSDTQYFGPGTRLTVL.